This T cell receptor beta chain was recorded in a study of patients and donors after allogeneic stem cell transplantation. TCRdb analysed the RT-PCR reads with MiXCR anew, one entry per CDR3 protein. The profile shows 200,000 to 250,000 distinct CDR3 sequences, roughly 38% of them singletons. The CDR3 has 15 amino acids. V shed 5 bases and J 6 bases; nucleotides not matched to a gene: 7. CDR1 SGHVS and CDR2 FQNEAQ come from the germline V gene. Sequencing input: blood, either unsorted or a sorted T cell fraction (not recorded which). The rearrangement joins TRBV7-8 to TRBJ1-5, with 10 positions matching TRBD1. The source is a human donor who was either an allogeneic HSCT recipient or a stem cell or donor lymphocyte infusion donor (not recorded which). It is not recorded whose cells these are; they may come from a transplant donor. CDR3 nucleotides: TGTGCCAGCAGCCCTGACAGGGGGCGAAGTCAGCCCCAGCATTTT. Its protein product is CASSPDRGRSQPQHF.